The source of this TCR beta chain is a study of low-dose radiotherapy and immunotherapy resistance in tumors. With TRAV- and TRBV-specific primers, first-strand cDNA was made, covering the alpha and beta chains. It was with a constant-region primer and a V-primer adapter that TCRs were amplified over around 18 PCR cycles. A single record per CDR3 protein comes from TCRdb applying MiXCR to the reads. The sample holds tens of thousands of distinct CDR3 sequences, less than 35% seen once. Time point specified: before trial treatment. This clonotype was obtained from a female donor with ovarian cancer. The sequenced sample was PBMCs, obtained before treatment.

The CDR3 DNA reads as TGTGCCAGCAGTGAAGTCGCGGAATTCGAGCAGTACTTC. Its protein product is CASSEVAEFEQYF. The chain couples TRBV6-2 or TRBV6-3 to TRBJ2-7; D is ambiguous. Trimming shortened V by 5 bases and J by 6 bases, and 14 bases separated the two germline ends. The germline gives CDR1 MNHEY, CDR2 SVGEGT. CDR3 length: 13 amino acids.